This T cell receptor (beta chain) was found in a study of CD4+ T cells in melanoma (dated by TCRdb to about 2022). The study in broad terms: The study investigated neoantigen-specific CD4+ T cells in human melanoma.

Broad study findings and their caveats: Neoantigen-specific CD4+ T cells were reported to be correlated with the function of CD8+ T cells, macrophages and B cells. According to the report, neoantigen-specific CD4+ T cells in melanoma displayed diverse differentiation states.

The library was made by the immunoSEQ multiplex PCR assay. This immuneACCESS table, as held by TCRdb, lists in-frame sequences with V and J called but not all clones. Of the missing ones, under half trace to an unresolved V gene in checked studies; the others have no known cause. This sample gives roughly 6,900 clones in total; around 71% of them show up just once. The ten largest clones represent approximately 23% of the sample. The CDR3 starts with the cysteine, ends with the phenylalanine, and has 14 residues. Just CDR3 DNA is preserved here, 42 bases in frame from base 1. Germline trimming amounts to 3 bases on V and 6 bases on J, with 5 as the count of junction bases outside the gene matches. The CDR1 and CDR2 encoded by the germline V gene are SGHRS and YFSETQ. The donors were melanoma patients. Of note for this clone: The antigen it binds to is not known. No per-base quality is available; no much larger clone lies one base away.

The V gene is TRBV5-1 and the J gene is TRBJ1-2; 10 nucleotides in the junction match TRBD1. Sequenced: cells from a culture (not recorded whether cultured in vitro). This receptor was taken from a human donor with melanoma. This receptor carries the CDR3 CASSYDGQGDGYTF. The DNA reads as follows: TGCGCCAGCAGCTACGATGGACAGGGGGATGGCTACACCTTC.